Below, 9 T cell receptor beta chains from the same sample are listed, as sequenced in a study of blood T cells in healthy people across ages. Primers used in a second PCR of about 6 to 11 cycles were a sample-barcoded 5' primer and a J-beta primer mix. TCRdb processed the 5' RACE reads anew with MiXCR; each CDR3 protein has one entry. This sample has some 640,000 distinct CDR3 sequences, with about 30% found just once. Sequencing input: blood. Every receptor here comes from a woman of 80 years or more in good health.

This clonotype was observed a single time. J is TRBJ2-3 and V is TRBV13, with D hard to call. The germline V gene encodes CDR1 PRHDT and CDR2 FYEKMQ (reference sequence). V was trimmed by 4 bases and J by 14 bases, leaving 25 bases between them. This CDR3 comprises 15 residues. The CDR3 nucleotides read TGTGCCAGCAGCTCCCGCCCCCGGCCGAATGAAAAACTGTATTTT. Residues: CASSSRPRPNEKLYF.

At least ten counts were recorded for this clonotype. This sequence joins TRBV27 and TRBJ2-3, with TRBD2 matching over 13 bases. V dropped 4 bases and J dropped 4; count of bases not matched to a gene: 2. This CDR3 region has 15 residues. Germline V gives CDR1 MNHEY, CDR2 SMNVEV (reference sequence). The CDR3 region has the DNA TGTGCCAGCAGTTGGGGACTAGCGGGGTCAGATACGCAGTATTTT. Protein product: CASSWGLAGSDTQYF.

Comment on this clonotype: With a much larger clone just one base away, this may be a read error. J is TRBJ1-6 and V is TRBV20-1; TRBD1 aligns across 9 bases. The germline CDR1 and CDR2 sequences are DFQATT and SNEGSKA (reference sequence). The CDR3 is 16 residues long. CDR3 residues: CSARGVQGARNSSLHF. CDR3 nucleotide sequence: TGCAGTGCTAGAGGCGTACAGGGGGCGCGAAATTCATCCCTCCACTTT.

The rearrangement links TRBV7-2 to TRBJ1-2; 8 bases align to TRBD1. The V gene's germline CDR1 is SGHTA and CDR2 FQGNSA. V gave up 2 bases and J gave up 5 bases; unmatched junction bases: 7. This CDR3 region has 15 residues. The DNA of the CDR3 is TGTGCCAGCAGCTTAACCGGACAGGGAGGATATGGCTACACCTTC. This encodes CASSLTGQGGYGYTF.

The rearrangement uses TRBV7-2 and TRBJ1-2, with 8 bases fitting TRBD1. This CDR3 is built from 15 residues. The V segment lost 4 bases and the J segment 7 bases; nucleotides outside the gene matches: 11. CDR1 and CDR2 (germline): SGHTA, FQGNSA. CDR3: CASSSATQGVGGYTF. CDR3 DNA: TGTGCCAGCAGCTCGGCTACACAGGGGGTGGGTGGCTACACCTTC.

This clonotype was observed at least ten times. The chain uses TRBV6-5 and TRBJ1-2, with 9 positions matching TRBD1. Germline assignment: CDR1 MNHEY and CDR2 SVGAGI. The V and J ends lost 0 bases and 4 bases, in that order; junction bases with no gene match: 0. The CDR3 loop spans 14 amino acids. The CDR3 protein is CASSYSTGGYGYTF. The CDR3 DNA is TGTGCCAGCAGTTACTCGACAGGGGGCTATGGCTACACCTTC.

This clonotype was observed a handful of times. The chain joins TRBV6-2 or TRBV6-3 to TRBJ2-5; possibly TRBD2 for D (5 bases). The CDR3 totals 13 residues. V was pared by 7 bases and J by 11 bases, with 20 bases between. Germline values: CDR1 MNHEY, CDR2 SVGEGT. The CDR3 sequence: CASTLPERDEQYF. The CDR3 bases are TGTGCCAGCACCCTCCCTGAGAGGGATGAGCAGTACTTC.

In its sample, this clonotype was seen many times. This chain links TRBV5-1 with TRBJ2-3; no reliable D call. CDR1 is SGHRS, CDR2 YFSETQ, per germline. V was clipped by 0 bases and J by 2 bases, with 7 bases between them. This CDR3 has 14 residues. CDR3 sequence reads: CASSLDRITDTQYF. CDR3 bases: TGCGCCAGCAGCTTGGATAGGATCACAGATACGCAGTATTTT.

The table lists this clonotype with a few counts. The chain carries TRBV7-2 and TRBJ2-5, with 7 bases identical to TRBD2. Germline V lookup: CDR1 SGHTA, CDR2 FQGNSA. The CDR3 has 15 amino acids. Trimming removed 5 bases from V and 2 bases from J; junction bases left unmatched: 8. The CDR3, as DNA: TGTGCCAGCAGCGCCCCGCGGGGAGGGCAAGAGACCCAGTACTTC. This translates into CASSAPRGGQETQYF.